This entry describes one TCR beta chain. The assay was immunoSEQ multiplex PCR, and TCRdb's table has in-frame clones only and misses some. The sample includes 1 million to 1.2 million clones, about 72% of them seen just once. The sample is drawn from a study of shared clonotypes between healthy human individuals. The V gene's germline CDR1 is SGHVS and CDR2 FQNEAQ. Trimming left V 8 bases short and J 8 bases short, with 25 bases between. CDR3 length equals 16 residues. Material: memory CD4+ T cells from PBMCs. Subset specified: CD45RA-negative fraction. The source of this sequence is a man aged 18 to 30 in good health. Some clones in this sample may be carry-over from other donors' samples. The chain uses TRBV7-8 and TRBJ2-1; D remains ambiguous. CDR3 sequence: CASATPRLPRGDEQFF. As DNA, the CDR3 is TGTGCCAGCGCCACACCCCGTCTCCCTCGTGGGGATGAGCAGTTCTTC.